This is a list of T cell receptor beta chains from one sample in a study of blood T cells in healthy people across ages. Using its own MiXCR run on the 5' RACE reads, TCRdb lists one record per CDR3 protein. The table records about 1.8 million distinct CDR3 sequences, less than 50% of them present only once. The sequencing sample was made of blood. The receptors come from a woman aged 40 to 50 in good health. The CDR3 runs from the conserved cysteine through the conserved F or W. A D gene is named only where the DNA matches it firmly. Clone size is stated in some rows and not others, as once, few, many or a class when expanded.

TRBV6-2/TRBV6-3,TRBD2,TRBJ2-7,.,15,TGTGCCAGCAAAGACGGGACTAGCGGGGGAAATGAGCAGTACTTC,CASKDGTSGGNEQYF
TRBV4-1,TRBD2,TRBJ2-1,.,18,TGCGCCAGCAGCCAAGTCACTCTAAGCGGGGGCAGACTAGGTGAGCAGTTCTTC,CASSQVTLSGGRLGEQFF
TRBV7-9,.,TRBJ1-2,few,13,TGTGCCAGCACCCTGGACCTGGGCTATGGCTACACCTTC,CASTLDLGYGYTF
TRBV9,.,TRBJ2-3,.,16,TGTGCCAGCAGCGTAGTGTCAGATGCCAGCACAGATACGCAGTATTTT,CASSVVSDASTDTQYF
TRBV7-2,TRBD1,TRBJ1-5,few,15,TGTGCCAGCAGGCGGACAGACAGGGGGGATCAGCCCCAGCATTTT,CASRRTDRGDQPQHF
TRBV20-1,TRBD2,TRBJ2-5,few,16,TGCAGTGCTAGGTCTCCTAGCGGGAAGAACCAAGAGACCCAGTACTTC,CSARSPSGKNQETQYF
TRBV27,.,TRBJ2-5,.,13,TGTGCCAGCAGTTCGCAGGGAATAGAGACCCAGTACTTC,CASSSQGIETQYF
TRBV6-6,TRBD1,TRBJ2-1,few,14,TGTGCCAGCAGCTGGGACAGGGCCAGGGGTGAGCAGTTCTTC,CASSWDRARGEQFF
TRBV4-3,.,TRBJ2-3,.,15,TGCGCCAGCAGCCAAGACCACGGGGTGGCAGATACGCAGTATTTT,CASSQDHGVADTQYF
TRBV12-3/TRBV12-4,.,TRBJ1-1,few,15,TGTGCCAGCAGTCTAGCGGGGGGCATGAACACTGAAGCTTTCTTT,CASSLAGGMNTEAFF
TRBV6-5,TRBD2,TRBJ2-1,.,16,TGTGCCAGCAGTTCCGTCTCAACGGGGGGATACAATGAGCAGTTCTTC,CASSSVSTGGYNEQFF
TRBV7-2,.,TRBJ1-1,.,13,TGTGCCAGCAGCCCCGGCGATGCTGCGGCGGCTTTCTTT,CASSPGDAAAAFF
TRBV5-1,TRBD1,TRBJ2-1,.,14,TGCGCCAGCTTTAGGACAGGGGGAGAAAATGAGCAGTTCTTC,CASFRTGGENEQFF
TRBV12-3/TRBV12-4,.,TRBJ2-5,.,14,TGTGCCAGCACCCCGCCAAGGCTAGAAGAGACCCAGTACTTC,CASTPPRLEETQYF
TRBV27,.,TRBJ1-2,few,15,TGTGCCAGCAGTCCCGGACAGCACCATGGATCGAGCTACACCTTC,CASSPGQHHGSSYTF
TRBV10-3,.,TRBJ1-2,.,14,TGTGCCATCAGTGAAACGGTGGTTAACTATGGCTACACCTTC,CAISETVVNYGYTF
TRBV20-1,.,TRBJ2-1,.,16,TGCAGTGCTAGAGATTATAAGGAGGGTTACCACAATGAGCAGTTCTTC,CSARDYKEGYHNEQFF
TRBV29-1,TRBD1,TRBJ2-6,few,19,TGCAGCGTTGAATCCGGGACAGGGAATGACCAGGCTGGGGCCAACGTCCTGACTTTC,CSVESGTGNDQAGANVLTF
TRBV11-2,.,TRBJ2-7,.,13,TGTGCCAGCAGCGCCTGGGAATACAATGAGCAGTACTTC,CASSAWEYNEQYF
TRBV20-1,TRBD1,TRBJ1-2,.,14,TGCAGTGTCCAGATGGGACAGCTTAACTATGGCTACACCTTC,CSVQMGQLNYGYTF
TRBV14,.,TRBJ2-7,.,19,TGTGCCAGCAGCCAAGATCTGTTGGGCAGGGGAGGTTTCATCTACGAGCAGTACTTC,CASSQDLLGRGGFIYEQYF
TRBV7-9,TRBD1,TRBJ1-2,.,15,TGTGCCAGCAGCTTAGCCGGGACAGGGATTGGTGGCTACACCTTC,CASSLAGTGIGGYTF
TRBV20-1,.,TRBJ2-3,.,14,TGCAGTGCGAGACCCTATAGGGTAACAGATACGCAGTATTTT,CSARPYRVTDTQYF
TRBV12-3/TRBV12-4,TRBD1,TRBJ2-3,.,13,TGTGCCAGCAACGTAGGGGGCGCAGATACGCAGTATTTT,CASNVGGADTQYF
TRBV5-4,.,TRBJ1-4,once,11,TGTGCTGCAGGGGAGGGTGAAAAACTGTTTTTT,CAAGEGEKLFF
TRBV4-1,TRBD1,TRBJ2-1,.,17,TGCGCCAGCAGCCATGGGCCCGGGACAGGGGCGCTACCTGAGCAGTTCTTC,CASSHGPGTGALPEQFF
TRBV7-9,.,TRBJ2-1,.,13,TGTGCCAGCAGCCCCGCCAGAGAGTGGGAGCAGTTCTTC,CASSPAREWEQFF
TRBV12-3/TRBV12-4,TRBD1,TRBJ1-2,.,16,TGTGCCAGCAGGCCCACGTCGCGGGACAGGGCAGATGGCTACACCTTC,CASRPTSRDRADGYTF
TRBV11-2,TRBD2,TRBJ2-1,.,19,TGTGCCAGCAGCTTAGGTCGTGCAGCGGGGGGTTCAAACTACAATGAGCAGTTCTTC,CASSLGRAAGGSNYNEQFF
TRBV12-3/TRBV12-4,.,TRBJ1-4,few,13,TGTGCCAGCAGTTACCGGCAGGGTGAAAAACTGTTTTTT,CASSYRQGEKLFF
TRBV5-1,.,TRBJ1-4,.,14,TGCGCCAGCAGCCGGACGGACTTAGTGGAAAAACTGTTTTTT,CASSRTDLVEKLFF
TRBV6-6,TRBD1,TRBJ1-1,.,15,TGTGCCAGCAGCTCCCCTGGACAGGGGGAAACGGAAGCTTTCTTT,CASSSPGQGETEAFF
TRBV4-3,TRBD1,TRBJ2-3,few,15,TGCGCCAGCAGTCAAGAGGACAGGCCCACAGATACGCAGTATTTT,CASSQEDRPTDTQYF
TRBV7-9,.,TRBJ2-1,.,15,TGTGCCAGCAGCTCGCACGCTAGCTCCTACAATGAGCAGTTCTTC,CASSSHASSYNEQFF
TRBV7-6,.,TRBJ1-2,.,14,TGTGCCAGCAGCCCACAGCGTGGGGACTATGACTACACCTTC,CASSPQRGDYDYTF
TRBV11-2,TRBD1,TRBJ2-7,.,16,TGTGCCAGCAGCGTATATACAGGGGGCTCTCTCTACGAGCAGTACTTC,CASSVYTGGSLYEQYF
TRBV6-1,TRBD2,TRBJ2-5,few,17,TGTGCCAGCAGCCCCCGCGGACTAGCGGAACCCCAAGAGACCCAGTACTTC,CASSPRGLAEPQETQYF
TRBV6-1,.,TRBJ2-7,.,14,TGTGCCAGCAGTGAAGCTCCTGGGGTCTACGAGCAGTACTTC,CASSEAPGVYEQYF
TRBV28,.,TRBJ1-1,.,15,TGTGCCAGCAGTTTTTTGAATCGGGCCGGTTCCCAAGCTTTCTTT,CASSFLNRAGSQAFF
TRBV5-6,.,TRBJ2-7,.,16,TGTGCCTGCAGCTACTGGAGGATAGCGGTCTCCTACGAGCAGTACTTC,CACSYWRIAVSYEQYF
TRBV7-2,TRBD2,TRBJ2-5,few,16,TGTGCCAGCAGCATCACTAGCGGGGGCTACCAAGAGACCCAGTACTTC,CASSITSGGYQETQYF
TRBV5-1,TRBD2,TRBJ2-1,few,16,TGCGCCAGCAGCAACCTAGCGGGGGCCTCCGGGGGGAGTCAGTTCTTC,CASSNLAGASGGSQFF
TRBV27,.,TRBJ2-1,.,13,TGTGCCAGCAGTTCCTCCCGATACAATGAGCAGTTCTTC,CASSSSRYNEQFF
TRBV29-1,TRBD2,TRBJ2-5,few,13,TGCAGCGCTACGGGGGGACCACAAGAGACCCAGTACTTC,CSATGGPQETQYF
TRBV21-1,.,TRBJ2-7,.,16,TGTGCCCCCAAGGGCCTCTCAAGCGGGGGCATCTACGAGCAGTACTTC,CAPKGLSSGGIYEQYF
TRBV20-1,.,TRBJ2-5,.,11,TGCAGTGGGACTGCACCAGAGACCCAGTACTTC,CSGTAPETQYF
TRBV7-8,.,TRBJ2-7,.,16,TGTGCCAGCAGCCACGTCGGCAGGGGTAAAGGGTACGAGCAGTACTTC,CASSHVGRGKGYEQYF
TRBV6-1,.,TRBJ2-7,.,15,TGTGCCAGCAGGCCCCCAGCCCGAACGATGGGCGAGCAGTACTTC,CASRPPARTMGEQYF
TRBV7-3,TRBD1,TRBJ2-3,few,16,TGTGCCAGCAGTTCCCGGACAGGGGGTAGGACAGATACGCAGTATTTT,CASSSRTGGRTDTQYF